The next 32 T cell receptor beta chains were all read from a single sample in a study of T cell responses to AZD1222 COVID-19 vaccine. Sequencing was performed with immunoSEQ multiplex PCR; in TCRdb, only in-frame clones are kept and a portion is missing. The table lists over 150,000 clones, about nine tenths of them singletons. Source: peripheral blood, taken on day 0 of AZD1222 vaccination. Source of these receptors: an adult in good health.

The chain employs TRBV5-1 and TRBJ1-5; D gene unclear. V was shortened by 2 bases and J by 4 bases, with 10 bases between the two germline ends. Per germline, CDR1 SGHRS and CDR2 YFSETQ. The CDR3 covers 14 residues. The CDR3 spells CASSFGKGNQPQHF. In DNA form, the CDR3 reads TGCGCCAGCAGCTTTGGGAAAGGGAATCAGCCCCAGCATTTT. Complete variable domain (other parts from reference TRBV5-1 and TRBJ1-5): KAGVTQTPRYLIKTRGQQVTLSCSPISGHRSVSWYQQTPGQGLQFLFEYFSETQRNKGNFPGRFSGRQFSNSRSEMNVSTLELGDSALYLCASSFGKGNQPQHFGDGTRLSIL.

This clone was recorded once. The chain's CDR3 is CASSYDRGTYGYTF. The DNA for the CDR3 is TGTGCCAGCAGTTACGACAGGGGAACGTATGGCTACACCTTC. V gene TRBV7-9 combines with J gene TRBJ1-2, with 8 nucleotides matching TRBD1. CDR1 is SEHNR, CDR2 FQNEAQ, per germline (reference sequence). Trimming cost V 6 bases and J 5 bases; bases outside gene matches: 8. The CDR3 length is 14 residues. The entire variable domain, with the rest obtained from reference TRBV7-9 and TRBJ1-2, is as follows: DTGVSQNPRHKITKRGQNVTFRCDPISEHNRLYWYRQTLGQGPEFLTYFQNEAQLEKSRLLSDRFSAERPKGSFSTLEIQRTEQGDSAMYLCASSYDRGTYGYTFGSGTRLTVV.

The rearrangement joins TRBV6-5 to TRBJ2-6; the D gene is possibly TRBD1 (6 bases). Germline-derived CDR1 and CDR2 are MNHEY and SVGAGI. The CDR3 covers 12 residues. CDR3: CKRGSGANVLTF. CDR3 in DNA: TGTAAAAGGGGGTCTGGGGCCAACGTCCTGACTTTC.

The chain recombines TRBV18 with TRBJ1-1; D is uncertain. Germline V gene lookup returns CDR1 KGHSH and CDR2 LQKENI. V lost 3 bases, J lost 1 base, and 9 bases lay in between. The CDR3 spans 14 residues. The CDR3 DNA reads TGTGCCAGCTCACCGTCTACAGAGAACACTGAAGCTTTCTTT. Translating it yields CASSPSTENTEAFF.

This chain connects TRBV5-1 to TRBJ1-2; possible D gene TRBD1, 5 bases. The germline gives CDR1 SGHRS, CDR2 YFSETQ. This CDR3 contains 15 residues. V was shortened by 1 base and J by 1 base, with 11 bases between the two germline ends. CDR3 in DNA: TGCGCCAGCAGCTTGACGGGGACTAATAACTATGGCTACACCTTC. Translating gives CASSLTGTNNYGYTF.

The V gene is TRBV6-1, the J gene TRBJ1-2, with 12 bases matching TRBD1. Germline CDR1 MNHNS, CDR2 SASEGT. The CDR3 length is 17 residues. V was clipped by 1 base and J by 4 bases; unmatched bases: 7. The CDR3 region is CASSEEPRDRGLYGYTF. CDR3 nucleotide sequence: TGTGCCAGCAGTGAAGAACCCCGGGACAGGGGGCTCTATGGCTACACCTTC.

The chain has TRBV6-6 and TRBJ1-4; 11 bases map to TRBD1. Germline loops: CDR1 MNHNY, CDR2 SVGAGI (reference sequence). CDR3 length: 16 amino acids. The V gene end was trimmed by 2 bases and the J gene end by 7 bases; junction bases not matched to a gene: 6. CDR3 in amino acids: CASSYAPGTGGEKLFF. The DNA for the CDR3 is TGTGCCAGCAGTTACGCGCCCGGGACAGGGGGTGAAAAACTGTTTTTT.

This chain links TRBV18 with TRBJ1-2, with 8 bases matching TRBD1. The germline V gene encodes CDR1 KGHSH and CDR2 LQKENI. This CDR3 region has 12 residues. The J segment lost 6 bases and the V segment lost 6 bases, leaving 3 bases of the junction unmatched. CDR3 region: CASSRTGHGYTF. CDR3 nucleotide sequence: TGTGCCAGCTCTAGGACAGGGCATGGCTACACCTTC.

V and J are TRBV4-3 and TRBJ2-1; 9 bases fit TRBD1. The CDR3 length is 19 residues. Germline V gene data show CDR1 as LGHNA and CDR2 as YSLEER. V was clipped by 0 bases and J by 9 bases; unmatched bases: 18. The CDR3 DNA is TGCGCCAGCAGCCAAGAATCTTATCTCGGGACAGGGATTGACGGTGAGCAGTTCTTC. Translation gives CASSQESYLGTGIDGEQFF.

This clone appeared once. This chain connects TRBV29-1 to TRBJ1-1; D remains unclear. Germline CDR1 reads SQVTM; CDR2 reads ANQGSEA. V shed 4 bases and J shed 2 bases, with 5 bases lying between them. The CDR3 has 11 residues. This CDR3 is CSVGANTEAFF. For the CDR3, the DNA is TGCAGCGTTGGAGCTAACACTGAAGCTTTCTTT.

The chain joins TRBV4-1 to TRBJ2-2; 10 bases line up with TRBD1. The length of the CDR3 is 16 residues. V lost 3 bases, J lost 7 bases, and 8 bases stayed unmatched. CDR1 and CDR2 from the germline V gene are MGHRA and YSYEKL. The CDR3 bases are TGCGCCAGCAGCCAGAGACAGGGGGCTTTCGGCGGGGAGCTGTTTTTT. Translated: CASSQRQGAFGGELFF.

V gene TRBV30 combines with J gene TRBJ1-5, with D perhaps matching TRBD1 (6 bases). Germline-derived CDR1 and CDR2 are GTSNPN and SVGIG (reference sequence). V dropped 2 bases and J dropped 2 bases, with 7 bases sitting between them. This CDR3 contains 13 residues. Here the CDR3 reads CAWSNRGNQPQHF. Here the CDR3 DNA reads TGTGCCTGGAGTAACAGGGGCAATCAGCCCCAGCATTTT.

V gene TRBV7-2 combines with J gene TRBJ2-7; 11 nucleotides line up with TRBD1. The V and J ends lost 8 bases and 2 bases, in that order; junction bases with no gene match: 2. The CDR3 totals 13 residues. Per germline, CDR1 SGHTA and CDR2 FQGNSA. The CDR3 region has the DNA TGTGCCAGCTGGACAGGGGGCACCTACGAGCAGTACTTC. Protein product: CASWTGGTYEQYF.

This chain uses TRBV25-1 with TRBJ2-7, with 7 bases aligning to TRBD2. The V gene's germline CDR1 is MGHDK and CDR2 SYGVNS. Germline trimming cut 3 bases from V and 1 base from J; bases unmatched to any gene: 3. The CDR3 loop spans 14 amino acids. CDR3 in amino acids: CASSDRGESYEQYF. The CDR3 coding sequence is TGTGCCAGCAGTGACCGGGGGGAGTCCTACGAGCAGTACTTC.

Here the CDR3 DNA reads TGTGCCAGCAGAGGACAGGAGAGCAATCAGCCCCAGCATTTT. Its translation: CASRGQESNQPQHF. The rearrangement joins TRBV2 to TRBJ1-5, with 7 bases aligning to TRBD1. This CDR3 is 14 amino acids long. Germline V lookup: CDR1 SNHLY, CDR2 FYNNEI. With V trimmed by 6 bases and J by 1 base, 3 bases remained unmatched.

The chain joins TRBV28 to TRBJ2-2; either TRBD1 or TRBD2 may supply D (6 bases each). Germline V lookup: CDR1 MDHEN, CDR2 SYDVKM. Trimming left V 2 bases short and J 4 bases short, with 20 bases between. The CDR3 is made up of 18 amino acids. The CDR3, as DNA: TGTGCCAGCAGTTTACCCGTAGGGGGGTTTAGGGCCACCGGGGAGCTGTTTTTT. This sequence encodes CASSLPVGGFRATGELFF.

This sequence joins TRBV6-5 and TRBJ1-6, with TRBD1 identical over 8 bases. V shed 2 bases and J 10 bases; nucleotides not matched to a gene: 7. CDR1 is MNHEY, CDR2 SVGAGI, per germline. The CDR3 has 15 amino acids. The CDR3 DNA sequence: TGTGCCAGCAGTTACGGCAGGGGGCTTCTCTCACCCCTCCACTTT. Its protein product is CASSYGRGLLSPLHF.

This clone was counted once. CDR3 DNA: TGTGCCAGCAGCCGGGTGGGACAGGACTATGGCTACACCTTC. Its translation: CASSRVGQDYGYTF. V and J are TRBV21-1 and TRBJ1-2; the D call of TRBD1 is as the table states it, not checked on the DNA. TRBV21-1 is assigned pseudogene status. The CDR3 spans 14 residues.

This chain joins TRBV5-1 and TRBJ2-7, with 7 positions matching TRBD1. Germline V gene lookup returns CDR1 SGHRS and CDR2 YFSETQ. The CDR3 consists of 15 residues. V lost 4 bases and J lost 2; bases outside the gene matches: 9. This CDR3 is CASSQNRGYPYEQYF. The CDR3 bases are TGCGCCAGCAGCCAAAACAGGGGTTACCCCTACGAGCAGTACTTC. Variable domain in full (rest from reference TRBV5-1 and TRBJ2-7): KAGVTQTPRYLIKTRGQQVTLSCSPISGHRSVSWYQQTPGQGLQFLFEYFSETQRNKGNFPGRFSGRQFSNSRSEMNVSTLELGDSALYLCASSQNRGYPYEQYFGPGTRLTVT.

J is TRBJ1-1 and V is TRBV11-1; 8 bases agree with TRBD1. This CDR3 has 13 residues. In germline, CDR1 is SGHAT, CDR2 FQDESV (reference sequence). V trimming: 9 bases; J trimming: 2 bases; junction bases outside the gene matches: 5. The CDR3 protein is CASADRVNTEAFF. CDR3 in DNA: TGTGCCAGTGCGGACAGGGTTAACACTGAAGCTTTCTTT.

V and J are TRBV30 and TRBJ1-6, with TRBD1 as a possible D gene (5 bases). In germline, CDR1 is GTSNPN, CDR2 SVGIG (reference sequence). Between the trimmed V and J ends, which lost 4 bases and 4 bases, there was a span of 14 bases. The CDR3 has 15 residues. The CDR3 DNA is TGTGCCTGGACCTCGGGACTGATATATAATTCACCCCTCCACTTT. Encoded protein: CAWTSGLIYNSPLHF.

The genes are TRBV7-2 and TRBJ2-2; tentative D call: TRBD2 (5 bases). The CDR3 has 15 amino acids. V was cut by 7 bases and J by 7 bases, with 19 bases left in between. Germline V gives CDR1 SGHTA, CDR2 FQGNSA. CDR3 DNA: TGTGCCAGCACCTTTACGACCGGACGGGGCGGGGAGCTGTTTTTT. This codes for CASTFTTGRGGELFF.

This rearrangement joins TRBV5-8 to TRBJ1-1, with a weak D call TRBD1 (6 bases). The CDR3 runs 13 residues. V shed 2 bases and J shed 4 bases, with 9 bases lying between them. Germline V gene data show CDR1 as SGHTS and CDR2 as YDEGEE. CDR3 nucleotides: TGTGCCAGCAGCTTCACAGGGTTCACTGAAGCTTTCTTT. It yields the protein CASSFTGFTEAFF.

This clone has just a few counts. The chain employs TRBV2 and TRBJ1-2, with D maybe TRBD1 (5 bases). The CDR3 runs to 14 residues. From germline, CDR1 is SNHLY and CDR2 FYNNEI. Trimming shortened V by 4 bases and J by 9 bases, and 18 bases separated the two germline ends. CDR3 sequence (DNA): TGTGCCAGCAGTGGAGCTGTGTCGGGGCCAAGCTACACCTTC. It is translated as CASSGAVSGPSYTF.

The chain links TRBV7-8 to TRBJ1-2; TRBD1 matches at 7 bases. V lost 3 bases to trimming and J lost 4 bases; unmatched junction nucleotides: 20. Germline V CDR1 and CDR2: SGHVS, FQNEAQ. This CDR3 is 19 amino acids long. The CDR3 DNA reads TGTGCCAGCAGCTTCATCCAAGGGGAAGGGGACAGTTGGTCCTATGGCTACACCTTC. Its protein product is CASSFIQGEGDSWSYGYTF.

The rearrangement joins TRBV28 to TRBJ1-3, with 7 bases aligning to TRBD1. Germline trimming cut 5 bases from V and 11 bases from J; bases unmatched to any gene: 9. The CDR3 consists of 13 residues. The germline V gene has CDR1 MDHEN and CDR2 SYDVKM. The CDR3 DNA is TGTGCCAGCAGTGCGGGGGACAGTAGGTCCATATATTTT. Protein: CASSAGDSRSIYF.

This chain connects TRBV5-6 to TRBJ2-3; D possibly corresponds to TRBD2 (6 bases). The germline gives CDR1 SGHDT, CDR2 YYEEEE. V was trimmed by 0 bases and J by 2 bases, leaving 10 bases between them. The CDR3 contains 15 residues. In DNA, the CDR3 is TGTGCCAGCAGCTTGGGGACGGGGGTCACAGATACGCAGTATTTT. Translating gives CASSLGTGVTDTQYF.

The chain has TRBV4-1 and TRBJ1-2; 8 bases line up with TRBD1. The V gene end was trimmed by 2 bases and the J gene end by 8 bases; junction bases not matched to a gene: 7. This CDR3 spans 14 amino acids. Per germline, CDR1 MGHRA and CDR2 YSYEKL. Here the CDR3 reads CASSQRDRSMGYTF. Written as DNA, the CDR3 is TGCGCCAGCAGCCAAAGGGACAGGTCTATGGGCTACACCTTC.

The chain is built from TRBV7-2 and TRBJ2-1; 8 bases fit TRBD1. J lost 3 bases, V lost 3 bases, and 4 bases had no gene match. CDR3 size: 15 residues. Looked up from germline, CDR1 is SGHTA and CDR2 is FQGNSA. The CDR3 coding sequence is TGTGCCAGCAGCTTGCCCGGGACAGGCTACAATGAGCAGTTCTTC. Protein product: CASSLPGTGYNEQFF.

This clone came up once. Other DNA sequences of this sample code for an identical CDR3. The chain carries TRBV3-1 (or the pseudogene TRBV3-2) and TRBJ1-1; 10 nucleotides align to TRBD1. The V segment lost 3 bases and the J segment 4 bases; nucleotides outside the gene matches: 2. Germline V gene data show CDR1 as LGHDT and CDR2 as YNNKEL (reference sequence). CDR3 length: 14 amino acids. CDR3 sequence: CASSQRQGATEAFF. The CDR3 region has the DNA TGTGCCAGCAGCCAGCGACAGGGGGCCACTGAAGCTTTCTTT.

CDR3 amino acids: CASRVGSNQPQHF. CDR3 nucleotides: TGCGCCAGCAGAGTGGGTTCCAATCAGCCCCAGCATTTT. The chain employs TRBV5-1 and TRBJ1-5; no firm D call. Germline V CDR1 and CDR2: SGHRS, YFSETQ. The CDR3 spans 13 residues. Between the trimmed V and J ends, which lost 5 bases and 3 bases, there was a span of 9 bases.

This chain connects TRBV7-8 to TRBJ1-1; D may be TRBD1 (5 bases). Germline CDR1 is SGHVS and CDR2 is FQNEAQ. Trimming cost V 3 bases and J 2 bases, with 16 bases left between them. The CDR3 runs to 16 residues. The CDR3 DNA follows: TGTGCCAGCAGCTTCCCAGGGAGGCGGGGAAACACTGAAGCTTTCTTT. Translating it yields CASSFPGRRGNTEAFF.